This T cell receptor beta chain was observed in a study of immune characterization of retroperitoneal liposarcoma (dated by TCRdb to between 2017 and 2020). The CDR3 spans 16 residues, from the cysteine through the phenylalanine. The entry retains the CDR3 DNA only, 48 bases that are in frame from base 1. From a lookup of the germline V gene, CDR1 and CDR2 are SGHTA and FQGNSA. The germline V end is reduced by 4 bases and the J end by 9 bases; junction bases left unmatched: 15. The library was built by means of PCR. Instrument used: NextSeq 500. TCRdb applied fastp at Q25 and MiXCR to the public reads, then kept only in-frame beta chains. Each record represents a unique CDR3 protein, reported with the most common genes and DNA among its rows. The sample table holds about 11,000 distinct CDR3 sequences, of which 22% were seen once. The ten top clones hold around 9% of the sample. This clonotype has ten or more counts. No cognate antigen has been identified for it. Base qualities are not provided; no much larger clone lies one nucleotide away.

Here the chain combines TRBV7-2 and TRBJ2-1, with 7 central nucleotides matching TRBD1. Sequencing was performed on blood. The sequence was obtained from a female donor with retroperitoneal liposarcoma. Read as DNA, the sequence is TGTGCCAGCAGCTCTAACATCAACAGGGGTATCGCTGAGCAGTTCTTC. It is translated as CASSSNINRGIAEQFF.